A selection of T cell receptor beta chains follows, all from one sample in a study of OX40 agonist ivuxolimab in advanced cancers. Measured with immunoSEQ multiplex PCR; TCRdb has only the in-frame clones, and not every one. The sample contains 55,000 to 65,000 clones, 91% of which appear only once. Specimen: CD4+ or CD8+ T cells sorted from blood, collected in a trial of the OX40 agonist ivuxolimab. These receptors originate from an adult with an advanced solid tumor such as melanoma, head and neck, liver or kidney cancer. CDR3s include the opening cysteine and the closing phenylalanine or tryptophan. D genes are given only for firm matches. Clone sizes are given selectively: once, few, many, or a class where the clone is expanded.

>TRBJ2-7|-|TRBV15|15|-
TGTGCCACCAGCAGGGAACGAACGGAGGCCTACGAGCAGTACTTC
CATSRERTEAYEQYF
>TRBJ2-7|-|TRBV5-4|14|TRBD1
TGTGCCAGCACCTCCGGGACAGGCCTATACGAGCAGTACTTC
CASTSGTGLYEQYF
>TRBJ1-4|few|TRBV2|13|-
TGTGCCAGACGACAGTCAACTAATGAAAAACTGTTTTTT
CARRQSTNEKLFF
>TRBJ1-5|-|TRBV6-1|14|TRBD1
TGTGCCAGCAGTGACGGGACAGGGAGCCAGCCCCAGCATTTT
CASSDGTGSQPQHF
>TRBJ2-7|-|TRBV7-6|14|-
TGTGCCAGCAGCTTAGGTTCAGGGAGCTACGAGCAGTACTTC
CASSLGSGSYEQYF
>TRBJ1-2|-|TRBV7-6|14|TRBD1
TGTGCCAGCAGCTTAGAAGACAGGGGCTATGGCTACACCTTC
CASSLEDRGYGYTF
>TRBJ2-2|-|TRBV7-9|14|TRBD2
TGTGCCAGTCGGCCGGGGGGGAACACCGGGGAGCTGTTTTTT
CASRPGGNTGELFF
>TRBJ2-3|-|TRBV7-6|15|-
TGTGCCAGCAGCTTGTCAGGGGGGACTGTGGATACGCAGTATTTT
CASSLSGGTVDTQYF
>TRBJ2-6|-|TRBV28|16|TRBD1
TGTGCGGTACAGGGGAATTACCTCTCTGGGGCCAACGTCCTGACTTTC
CAVQGNYLSGANVLTF
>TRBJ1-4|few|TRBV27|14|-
TGTGCCAGCAGTCCTCTACTTGCTAATGAAAAACTGTTTTTT
CASSPLLANEKLFF
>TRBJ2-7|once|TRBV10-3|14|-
TGTGCCATCAGTGAGGACAGCTGGCCCTACGAGCAGTACTTC
CAISEDSWPYEQYF
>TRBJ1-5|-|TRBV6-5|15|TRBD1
TGTGCCAGCAGTTTTAACAGGGGGAGCAATCAGCCCCAGCATTTT
CASSFNRGSNQPQHF
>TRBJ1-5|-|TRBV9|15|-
TGTGCCAGCAGCAGTGACAGATATAGCAATCAGCCCCAGCATTTT
CASSSDRYSNQPQHF
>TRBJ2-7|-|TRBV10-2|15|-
TGCGCCAGCAGTGAGTCGAGTCAGTTTGGCTACGAGCAGTACTTC
CASSESSQFGYEQYF
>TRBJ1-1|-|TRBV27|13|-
TGTGCCAGCAGCTACGGGGGGAACACTGAAGCTTTCTTT
CASSYGGNTEAFF
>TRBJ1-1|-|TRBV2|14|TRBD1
TGTGCCAGCGGAGGGACAGGGCAAAGGACTGAAGCTTTCTTT
CASGGTGQRTEAFF
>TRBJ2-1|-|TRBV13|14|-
TGTGCCAGCAGCTTAGGGCAGGGGAGGAATGAGCAGTTCTTC
CASSLGQGRNEQFF
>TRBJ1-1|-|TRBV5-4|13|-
TGTGCCAGCAGCTTTACAGGTTCCTTTGAAGCTTTCTTT
CASSFTGSFEAFF
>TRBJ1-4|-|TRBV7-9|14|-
TGTGCCAGCAGCCCTTCGACAGTTAATGAAAAACTGTTTTTT
CASSPSTVNEKLFF
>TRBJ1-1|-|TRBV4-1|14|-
TGCGCCAGCAGCCAAGAAGGCGGGAACACTGAAGCTTTCTTT
CASSQEGGNTEAFF
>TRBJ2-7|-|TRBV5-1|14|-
TGCGCCAGCAGCTACGACATCGCTGGCTACGAGCAGTACTTC
CASSYDIAGYEQYF
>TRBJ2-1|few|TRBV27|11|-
TGTGCCAGCAATTTTTACAATGAGCAGTTCTTC
CASNFYNEQFF
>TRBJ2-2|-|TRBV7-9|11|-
TGTGCCGCTCAGGGGACCGGGGAGCTGTTTTTT
CAAQGTGELFF
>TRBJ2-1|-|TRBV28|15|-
TGTGCCAGCAGTTTAGACACGAGCTCCTACAATGAGCAGTTCTTC
CASSLDTSSYNEQFF
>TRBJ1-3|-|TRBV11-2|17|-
TGTGCCAGCAGCTTAGATCGCTCGGGCGGAGGTGGAAACACCATATATTTT
CASSLDRSGGGGNTIYF
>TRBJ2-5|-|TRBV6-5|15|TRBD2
TGTGCCAGCAGCACACTAGCGGGGTTGTTAGAGACCCAGTACTTC
CASSTLAGLLETQYF
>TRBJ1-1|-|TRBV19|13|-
TGTGCCAGTCGATACGGCGGACTGAGTGAAGCTTTCTTT
CASRYGGLSEAFF
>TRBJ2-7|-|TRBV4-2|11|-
TGTGCCAGCAGCTCGAGTTACGAGCAGTACTTC
CASSSSYEQYF
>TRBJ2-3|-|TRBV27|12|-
TGTGCCAGCAGACCCTCCGCCGATACGCAGTATTTT
CASRPSADTQYF
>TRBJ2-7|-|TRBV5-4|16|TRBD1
TGTGCCAGCAGCCCCGGGACAGGGGGCAGGAACGCGGAGCAGTACTTC
CASSPGTGGRNAEQYF
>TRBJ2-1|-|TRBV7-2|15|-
TGTGCCAGCAGCCGACTTCCGGGGAGGTGGGATGAGCAGTTCTTC
CASSRLPGRWDEQFF
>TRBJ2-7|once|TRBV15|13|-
TGTGCCACCCTGGACAGCCTCTCCTACGAGCAGTACTTC
CATLDSLSYEQYF
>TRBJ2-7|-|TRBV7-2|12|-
TGTGCCAGCAGCTTATCCCCCTACGAGCAGTACTTC
CASSLSPYEQYF
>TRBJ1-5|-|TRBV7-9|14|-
TGTGCCAGCAGCCAAACAGAAGTCAATCAGCCCCAGCATTTT
CASSQTEVNQPQHF
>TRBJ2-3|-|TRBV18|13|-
TGTGCCAGCTCACTCAGGGGCACAGATACGCAGTATTTT
CASSLRGTDTQYF
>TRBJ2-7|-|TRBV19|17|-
TGTGCCAGTAGTCCCACCGACAGACCCATACCCACCTACGAGCAGTACTTC
CASSPTDRPIPTYEQYF
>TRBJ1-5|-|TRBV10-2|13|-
TGCGCCAGCAGGGGCGGGTTGAGTCAGCCCCAGCATTTT
CASRGGLSQPQHF
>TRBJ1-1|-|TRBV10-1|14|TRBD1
TGCGCCAGCAGTGAAAGGACAGGAGACACTGAAGCTTTCTTT
CASSERTGDTEAFF
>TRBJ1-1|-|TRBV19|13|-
TGTGCCAGTAGTATAGGATCTAACACTGAAGCTTTCTTT
CASSIGSNTEAFF
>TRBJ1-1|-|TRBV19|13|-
TGTGCCAGTAGGCCCAGGGGGAACACTGAAGCTTTCTTT
CASRPRGNTEAFF
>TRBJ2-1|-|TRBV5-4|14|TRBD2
TGTGCCAGCAGCGGGGGGGGATCCAACAATGAGCAGTTCTTC
CASSGGGSNNEQFF
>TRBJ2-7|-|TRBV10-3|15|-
TGTGCCATCAGTGAGTCTCCGACCAATCCCTACGAGCAGTACTTC
CAISESPTNPYEQYF
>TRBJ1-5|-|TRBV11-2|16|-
TGTGCCAGCAGCTTGGATAGCGGGGGAGAAGGTCAGCCCCAGCATTTT
CASSLDSGGEGQPQHF
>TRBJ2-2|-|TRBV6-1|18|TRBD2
TGTGCCAGCAGTGAACTGAGAACTAGCGGGGGCTCCATTGGGGAGCTGTTTTTT
CASSELRTSGGSIGELFF
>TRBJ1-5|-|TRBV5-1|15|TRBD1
TGCGCCAGCAGCTCCGGGACAGAAAAAAATCAGCCCCAGCATTTT
CASSSGTEKNQPQHF
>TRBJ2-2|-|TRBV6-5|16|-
TGTGCCAGCAGTTACTTTATTTTTGGGGATGCCGGGGAGCTGTTTTTT
CASSYFIFGDAGELFF
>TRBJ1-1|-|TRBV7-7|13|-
TGTGCCAGCAGCTTAGAGGCGAACACTGAAGCTTTCTTT
CASSLEANTEAFF
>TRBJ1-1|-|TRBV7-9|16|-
TGTGCCAGCAGCTTAGGGCCGGGGGGTAGGGTCACTGAAGCTTTCTTT
CASSLGPGGRVTEAFF
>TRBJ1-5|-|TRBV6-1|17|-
TGTGCCAGCAGTGAAGCAGGCACGGCTTATAGCAATCAGCCCCAGCATTTT
CASSEAGTAYSNQPQHF
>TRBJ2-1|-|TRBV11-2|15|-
TGTGCCAGCAGCTTAGATGTGGGCAGGCTCAATGAGCAGTTCTTC
CASSLDVGRLNEQFF
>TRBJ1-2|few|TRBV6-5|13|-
TGTGCCAGCAGTGAAATGGGGAACTATGGCTACACCTTC
CASSEMGNYGYTF
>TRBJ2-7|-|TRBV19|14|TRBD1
TGTGCCAGTAGTATGGGGGACAGTTCCTACGAGCAGTACTTC
CASSMGDSSYEQYF
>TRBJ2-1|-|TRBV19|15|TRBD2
TGTGCCAGTAGACAAAGCGGGGGGACCTACAATGAGCAGTTCTTC
CASRQSGGTYNEQFF
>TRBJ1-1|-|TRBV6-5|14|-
TGTGCCAGCAGTTACACAGGGCGGAGCACTGAAGCTTTCTTT
CASSYTGRSTEAFF
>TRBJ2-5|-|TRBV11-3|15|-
TGTGCCAGCAGCTTAGGGATCGGCGGGGAAGAGACCCAGTACTTC
CASSLGIGGEETQYF
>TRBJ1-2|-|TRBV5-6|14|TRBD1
TGTGCCAGCAGCTTGACAGGGGTTTCTTGGGGCTACACCTTC
CASSLTGVSWGYTF
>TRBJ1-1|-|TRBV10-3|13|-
TGTGCCATCAGTGTGGGTACGAACACTGAAGCTTTCTTT
CAISVGTNTEAFF
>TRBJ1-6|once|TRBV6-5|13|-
TGTGCCAGCTACGATTCGGGTGCTTCACCCCTCCACTTT
CASYDSGASPLHF
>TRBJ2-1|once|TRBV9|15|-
TGTGCCAGCAGCGTAGAAGCCCCCGCGTGGAATGAGCAGTTCTTC
CASSVEAPAWNEQFF